The sequence of this TCR beta chain was determined in a study of OX40 agonist ivuxolimab in advanced cancers. Study-level points and caveats: Antigens targeted by the expanded peripheral T cells were not determined. On average, a greater number of expanded clones characterised CD8+ T cells relative to CD4+.

V was clipped by 7 bases and J by 10 bases, with 14 bases between them. CDR3 size: 12 residues. Germline V gives CDR1 MNHNY, CDR2 SVGAGI (reference sequence). Data came from immunoSEQ multiplex PCR; TCRdb stores just in-frame clones and leaves some out. Among over 55,000 clones listed, 80% to 90% were seen once. Comments on this clone: The target antigen is unknown.

Sequencing was performed on CD4+ or CD8+ T cells sorted from blood, taken in a trial of the OX40 agonist ivuxolimab. The chain links TRBV6-6 to TRBJ2-1, with D unclear. This TCR was recovered from an adult with an advanced solid tumor such as melanoma, head and neck, liver or kidney cancer. CDR3 in amino acids: CASNLPSKEQFF. CDR3 sequence (DNA): TGTGCCAGCAACCTCCCCTCTAAGGAGCAGTTCTTC.